This T cell receptor (beta chain) was sequenced for a study of blood T cell repertoires in COVID-19. Study as a whole: Material from acute and convalescent COVID-19 was sourced from the United States, Italy and Spain. Nucleic acid was either cDNA or gDNA, and it came from T cells, B-cell-depleted T cells, or PBMCs.

Germline CDR1 reads SNHLY; CDR2 reads FYNNEI. With 7 bases removed from V and 6 bases from J, the gap between germline ends came to 16 bases. This CDR3 has 13 residues. Authors' data handling: Nucleated cell number was recorded as an estimate derived from reference gene primer amplification. Only in-frame clones appear in the TCRdb table, and some are missing; sequencing was by immunoSEQ multiplex PCR. That table supplies the V and J calls and clone size; D and trimming were determined from the DNA. This table has about 220,000 clones, about 79% appearing once. The specimen was peripheral blood. The TCR originated in a man aged 50-59 years with active or convalescent COVID-19. This chain joins TRBV2 and TRBJ2-7, with TRBD1 as a possible D gene (6 bases). The CDR3 loop reads CASTGLRGGEQYF. CDR3 bases: TGTGCCAGCACTGGGTTACGAGGGGGCGAGCAGTACTTC.